This TCR beta chain came from a study of cytomegalovirus exposure and HLA in healthy donors. Study-level points and caveats: An ancestry cluster, one associated with Asian ancestry, reportedly showed fewer N-insertions than the approximately 700-donor mean in a later analysis. Most likely, a cluster of highly shared sequence variants arose as a sequencing artifact. CMV serostatus alone was available as immune exposure information. Segments of the TCR beta V type were, in most cases, productive about 90% or about 30% of the time in an earlier analysis.

As to this clone: The target antigen is unknown.

Deletions cut 2 bases from V and 3 bases from J, with 10 bases between. In germline, CDR1 is SGHTA, CDR2 FQGTGA. This CDR3 comprises 14 residues. 60 Vbeta and 13 Jbeta primers were used in PCR. Here immunoSEQ multiplex PCR was the method, and the copy in TCRdb shows in-frame clones only, minus some. Here the sample spans 95,000 to 100,000 clones, over 65% being singletons. The chain uses TRBV7-3 and TRBJ2-5; possible D gene TRBD1, 6 bases. The sequencing input was PBMCs. The sequence derives from a man aged 35-49 years in good health and CMV-seronegative. The CDR3 sequence: CASSLSGVEETQYF. CDR3 bases: TGTGCCAGCAGCTTATCAGGGGTTGAAGAGACCCAGTACTTC.